A selection of T cell receptor beta chains follows, all from one sample in a study of T cell responses to AZD1222 COVID-19 vaccine. Clones were sequenced by immunoSEQ multiplex PCR, and TCRdb holds only the in-frame ones, with some missing. The profile covers approximately 88,000 clones, with about 91% appearing a single time and approximately 5.6% taken by the ten largest. Sample: peripheral blood, taken on day 0 of AZD1222 vaccination. The receptor set was obtained from an adult in good health. Both conserved end residues are trimmed from each CDR3.

J | V | CDR3
TRBJ2-7 | TRBV6-4 | ASSDSGGNEQY
TRBJ2-6 | TRBV23-1 | ASSQNGPPGCGGNVLT
TRBJ2-7 | TRBV5-5 | ASSLAGQGAYEQY
TRBJ2-1 | TRBV9 | ASRGRSPYNEQF
TRBJ2-7 | TRBV27 | ASSRQGSSEQY
TRBJ1-4 | TRBV27 | ASSLTGDEKLF
TRBJ2-7 | TRBV9 | ASSRDRAYEQY
TRBJ2-1 | TRBV5-5 | ASSQGQSSYNEQF
TRBJ1-5 | TRBV29-1 | SVAYVFNQPQH
TRBJ2-1 | TRBV5-1 | ASSQQGYSYNEQF
TRBJ2-5 | TRBV5-4 | ASSLASGSETQY
TRBJ2-2 | TRBV18 | ASSPPLGQRNTGELF
TRBJ1-4 | TRBV25-1 | ASSQQGADEKLF
TRBJ1-2 | TRBV6-5 | ASSSPSAYGYT
TRBJ2-1 | TRBV27 | ASSIGYYNEQF
TRBJ1-1 | TRBV6-1 | ASSEYKGTGNTEAF
TRBJ2-7 | TRBV19 | ASSPIQGFSYEQY
TRBJ1-1 | TRBV28 | ASSLTARGRVWDTEAF
TRBJ2-1 | TRBV25-1 | ASRRDEQF
TRBJ2-2 | TRBV28 | ASSATPGELF
TRBJ1-2 | TRBV4-2 | ASSDSTGLEGYT
TRBJ2-3 | TRBV5-1 | ASSFRQNPGLLSTDTQY
TRBJ2-7 | TRBV5-6 | ASSWGGGSLYEQY
TRBJ1-6 | TRBV6-2/TRBV6-3 | ASSYQHSPLH
TRBJ2-2 | TRBV19 | ASSITGAGELF
TRBJ1-2 | TRBV5-1 | ASSLVVAGPGGEGYGYT
TRBJ1-2 | TRBV7-2 | ASSLMYSGGWGYT
TRBJ2-7 | TRBV20-1 | SARDVLGEV
TRBJ2-7 | TRBV4-1 | ASSQEGTGVYEQY
TRBJ2-5 | TRBV7-9 | ASSWGQYQETQY
TRBJ1-2 | TRBV6-5 | ASSPPGRGNGYT
TRBJ2-2 | TRBV9 | ASSGPKSGPNTGELF
TRBJ1-2 | TRBV28 | ASSLGRGGYT
TRBJ2-3 | TRBV2 | ASTGGSDTQY
TRBJ1-1 | TRBV5-1 | ASSLDGMNTEAF
TRBJ1-5 | TRBV28 | ASSLFVSGTGSNQPQH
TRBJ2-2 | TRBV5-6 | ASKKGLAGETGELF
TRBJ2-2 | TRBV5-1 | ASRQFSGVTGELF
TRBJ2-3 | TRBV4-1 | ASSQGGGDDTQY
TRBJ1-4 | TRBV23-1 | ASSRIFCSKRREALAGEKLF
TRBJ2-1 | TRBV5-1 | ASSSLAGVGGNEQF
TRBJ2-5 | TRBV27 | ASSLFGDREETQY
TRBJ2-3 | TRBV27 | ASSLAGEASLVTDTQY
TRBJ1-1 | TRBV27 | ASSSTTGGTTEAF
TRBJ2-3 | TRBV7-2 | ASSVAAGQTNTQY
TRBJ2-5 | TRBV4-3 | ASSQDRVGVWTQY
TRBJ1-2 | TRBV9 | ASSVVDTGGYT
TRBJ2-7 | TRBV7-6 | ASSLATSGRVGEQY
TRBJ1-5 | TRBV2 | ASSTDPEPQH
TRBJ2-7 | TRBV28 | ASSSPGLAHEQY
TRBJ1-1 | TRBV7-6 | ASSSDRVGNTEAF
TRBJ2-5 | TRBV20-1 | SASPRAGIEETQY
TRBJ2-1 | TRBV28 | ASSLGGSSYNEQF
TRBJ2-2 | TRBV7-3 | ASSEVPTGELF